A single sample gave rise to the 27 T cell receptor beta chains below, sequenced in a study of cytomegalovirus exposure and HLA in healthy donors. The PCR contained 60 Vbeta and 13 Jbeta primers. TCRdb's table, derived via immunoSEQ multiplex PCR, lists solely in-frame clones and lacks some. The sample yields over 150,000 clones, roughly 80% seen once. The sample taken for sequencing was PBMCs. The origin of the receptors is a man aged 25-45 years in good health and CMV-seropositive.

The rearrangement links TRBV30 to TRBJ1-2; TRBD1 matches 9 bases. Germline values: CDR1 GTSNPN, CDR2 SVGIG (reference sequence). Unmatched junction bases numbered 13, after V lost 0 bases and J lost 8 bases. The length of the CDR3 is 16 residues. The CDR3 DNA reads TGTGCCTGGAGTGTAAGATTTCCACAGGGGGCGGAGGGCTACACCTTC. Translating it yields CAWSVRFPQGAEGYTF.

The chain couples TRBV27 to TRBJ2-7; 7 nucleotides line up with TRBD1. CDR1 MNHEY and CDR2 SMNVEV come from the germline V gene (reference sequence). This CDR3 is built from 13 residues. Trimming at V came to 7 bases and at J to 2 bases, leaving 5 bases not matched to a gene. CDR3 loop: CASKGQPTYEQYF. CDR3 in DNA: TGTGCCAGCAAGGGACAGCCCACCTACGAGCAGTACTTC.

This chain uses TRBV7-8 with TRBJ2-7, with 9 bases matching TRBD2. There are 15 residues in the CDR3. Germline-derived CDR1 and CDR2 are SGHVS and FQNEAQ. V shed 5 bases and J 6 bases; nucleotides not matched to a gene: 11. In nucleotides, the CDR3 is TGTGCCAGCAGCCTCCGACCGGGACTAGCTTCCGAGCAGTACTTC. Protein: CASSLRPGLASEQYF.

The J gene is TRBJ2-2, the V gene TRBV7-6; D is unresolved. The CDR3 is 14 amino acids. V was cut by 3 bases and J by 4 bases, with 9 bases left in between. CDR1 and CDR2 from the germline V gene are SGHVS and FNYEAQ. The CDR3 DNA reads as TGTGCCAGCAGCTTTAAGGAGAGCACCGGGGAGCTGTTTTTT. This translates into CASSFKESTGELFF.

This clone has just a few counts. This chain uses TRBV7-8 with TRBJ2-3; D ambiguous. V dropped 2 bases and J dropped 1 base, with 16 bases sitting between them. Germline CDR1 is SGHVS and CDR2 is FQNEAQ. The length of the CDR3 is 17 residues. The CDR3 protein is CASSLIIDSSGTDTQYF. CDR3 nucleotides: TGTGCCAGCAGCTTAATAATAGACTCGTCAGGCACAGATACGCAGTATTTT.

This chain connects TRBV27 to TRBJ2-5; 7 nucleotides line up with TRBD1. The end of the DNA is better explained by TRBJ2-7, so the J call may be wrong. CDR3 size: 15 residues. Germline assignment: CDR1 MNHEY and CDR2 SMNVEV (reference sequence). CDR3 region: CASSLRGPSSYEQYF. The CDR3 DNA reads TGTGCCAGCAGTTTGAGGGGGCCCAGCTCCTACGAGCAGTACTTC.

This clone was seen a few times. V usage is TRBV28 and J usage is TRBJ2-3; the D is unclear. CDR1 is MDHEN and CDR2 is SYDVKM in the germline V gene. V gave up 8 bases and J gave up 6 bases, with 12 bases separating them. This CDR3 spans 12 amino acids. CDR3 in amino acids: CASSRPGDTQYF. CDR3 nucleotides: TGTGCCAGCTCCCGCCCCGGGGATACGCAGTATTTT.

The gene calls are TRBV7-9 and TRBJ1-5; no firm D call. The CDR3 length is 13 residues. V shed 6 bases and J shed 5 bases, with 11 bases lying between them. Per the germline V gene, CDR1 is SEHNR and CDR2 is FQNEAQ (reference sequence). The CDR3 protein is CASSLGDYQPQHF. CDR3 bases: TGTGCCAGCAGTCTCGGAGATTATCAGCCCCAGCATTTT.

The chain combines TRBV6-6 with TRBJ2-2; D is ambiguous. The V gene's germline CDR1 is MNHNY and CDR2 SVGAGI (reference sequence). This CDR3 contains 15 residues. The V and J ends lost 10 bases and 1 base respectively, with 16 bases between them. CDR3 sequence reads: CATPASTVNTGELFF. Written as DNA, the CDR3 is TGTGCCACACCTGCCTCAACAGTGAACACCGGGGAGCTGTTTTTT.

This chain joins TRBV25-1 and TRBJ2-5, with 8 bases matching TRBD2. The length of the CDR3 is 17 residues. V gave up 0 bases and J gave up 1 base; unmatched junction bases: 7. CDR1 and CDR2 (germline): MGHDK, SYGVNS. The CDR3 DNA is TGTGCCAGCAGTGAATATCGGAGCGGGAGTGCCCAAGAGACCCAGTACTTC. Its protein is CASSEYRSGSAQETQYF.

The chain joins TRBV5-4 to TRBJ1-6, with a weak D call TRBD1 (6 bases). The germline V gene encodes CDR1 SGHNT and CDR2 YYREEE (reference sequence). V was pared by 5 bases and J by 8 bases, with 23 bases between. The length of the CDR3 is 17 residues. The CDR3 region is CASSLSPAGGMDSPLHF. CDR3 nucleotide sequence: TGTGCCAGCAGTCTGTCGCCGGCGGGGGGCATGGATTCACCCCTCCACTTT.

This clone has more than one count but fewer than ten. The CDR3 region is CASSLAGLGEQYF. The CDR3 DNA is TGTGCCAGCAGTTTGGCGGGGCTGGGCGAGCAGTACTTC. This chain links TRBV27 with TRBJ2-7, with D perhaps matching TRBD2 (6 bases). Germline V lookup: CDR1 MNHEY, CDR2 SMNVEV (reference sequence). The CDR3 has 13 residues. The ends were cut back, 3 bases at V and 6 bases at J, with 12 bases in the middle.

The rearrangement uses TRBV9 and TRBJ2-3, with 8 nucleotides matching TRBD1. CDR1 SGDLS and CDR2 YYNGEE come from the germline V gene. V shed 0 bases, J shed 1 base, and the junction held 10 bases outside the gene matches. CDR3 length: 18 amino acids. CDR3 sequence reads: CASSVGPLSRGRTDTQYF. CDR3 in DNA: TGTGCCAGCAGCGTAGGGCCCCTGTCCAGGGGGCGCACAGATACGCAGTATTTT.

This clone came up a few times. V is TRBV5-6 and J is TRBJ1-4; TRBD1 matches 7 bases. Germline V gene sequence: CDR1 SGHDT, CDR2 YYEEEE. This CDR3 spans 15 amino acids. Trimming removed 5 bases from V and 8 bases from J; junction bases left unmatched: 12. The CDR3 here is CASRRNRGSEEKLFF. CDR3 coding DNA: TGTGCCAGCAGGAGAAACAGGGGATCGGAAGAAAAACTGTTTTTT.

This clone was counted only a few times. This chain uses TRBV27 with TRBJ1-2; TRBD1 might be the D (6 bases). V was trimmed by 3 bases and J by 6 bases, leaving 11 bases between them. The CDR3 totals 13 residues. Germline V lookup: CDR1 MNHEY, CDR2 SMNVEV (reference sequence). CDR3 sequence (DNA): TGTGCCAGCAGTTTTGCGGGGGGCAATGGCTACACCTTC. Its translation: CASSFAGGNGYTF.

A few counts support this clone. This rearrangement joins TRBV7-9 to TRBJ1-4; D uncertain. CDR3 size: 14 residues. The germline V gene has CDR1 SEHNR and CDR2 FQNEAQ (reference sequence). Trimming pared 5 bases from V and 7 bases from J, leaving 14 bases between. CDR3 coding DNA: TGTGCCAGCAGCCTCCTTGAGGTTGGTGAAAAACTGTTTTTT. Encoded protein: CASSLLEVGEKLFF.

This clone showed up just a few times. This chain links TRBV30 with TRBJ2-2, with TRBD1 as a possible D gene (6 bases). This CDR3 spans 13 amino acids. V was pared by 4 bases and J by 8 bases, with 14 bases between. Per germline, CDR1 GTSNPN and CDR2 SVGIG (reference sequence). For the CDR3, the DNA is TGTGCCTGGACTAACAGGGTAGGAGGGGAGCTGTTTTTT. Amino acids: CAWTNRVGGELFF.

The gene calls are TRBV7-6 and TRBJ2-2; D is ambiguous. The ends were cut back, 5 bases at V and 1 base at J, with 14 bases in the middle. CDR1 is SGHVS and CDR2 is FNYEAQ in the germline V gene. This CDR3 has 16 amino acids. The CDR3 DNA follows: TGTGCCAGCAGCCCTGCGGCGGCGCGGAACACCGGGGAGCTGTTTTTT. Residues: CASSPAAARNTGELFF.

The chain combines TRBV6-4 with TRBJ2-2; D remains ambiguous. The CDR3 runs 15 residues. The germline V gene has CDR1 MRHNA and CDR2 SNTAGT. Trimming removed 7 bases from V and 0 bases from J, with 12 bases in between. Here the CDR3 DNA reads TGTGCCAGCAAGGAAAACTACGCGAACACCGGGGAGCTGTTTTTT. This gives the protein CASKENYANTGELFF.

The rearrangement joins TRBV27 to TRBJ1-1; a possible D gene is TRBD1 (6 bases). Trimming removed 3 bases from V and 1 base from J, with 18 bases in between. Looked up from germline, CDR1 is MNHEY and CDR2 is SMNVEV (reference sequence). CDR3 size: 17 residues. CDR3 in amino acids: CASSFFPYRVKNTEAFF. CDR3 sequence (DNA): TGTGCCAGCAGTTTTTTCCCGTACAGGGTGAAGAACACTGAAGCTTTCTTT.

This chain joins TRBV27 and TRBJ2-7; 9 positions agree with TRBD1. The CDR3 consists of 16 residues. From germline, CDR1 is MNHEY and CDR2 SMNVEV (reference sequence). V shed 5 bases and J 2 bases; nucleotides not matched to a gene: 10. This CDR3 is CASSPHRGPNTYEQYF. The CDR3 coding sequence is TGTGCCAGCAGTCCCCACAGGGGGCCGAATACCTACGAGCAGTACTTC.

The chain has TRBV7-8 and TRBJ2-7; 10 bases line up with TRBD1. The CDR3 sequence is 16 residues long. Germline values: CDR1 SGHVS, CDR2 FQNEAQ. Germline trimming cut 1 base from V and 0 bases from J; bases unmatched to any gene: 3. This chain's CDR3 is CASSLGQGALSYEQYF. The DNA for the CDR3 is TGTGCCAGCAGCTTAGGACAGGGGGCCCTCTCCTACGAGCAGTACTTC.

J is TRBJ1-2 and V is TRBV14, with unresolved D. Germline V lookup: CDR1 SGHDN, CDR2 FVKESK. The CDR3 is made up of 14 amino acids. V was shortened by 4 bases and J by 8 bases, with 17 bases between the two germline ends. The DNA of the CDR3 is TGTGCCAGCAGCCTCAGCCCGGGGTACCGGGGCTACACCTTC. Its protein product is CASSLSPGYRGYTF.

The CDR3 is CASSPPYRDRVRAGSYEQYF. DNA of the CDR3: TGTGCCAGCTCACCACCGTATCGGGACAGGGTAAGGGCCGGCTCCTACGAGCAGTACTTC. The chain is built from TRBV18 and TRBJ2-7; 9 nucleotides align to TRBD1. V lost 0 bases and J lost 0; bases outside the gene matches: 15. CDR1 is KGHSH, CDR2 LQKENI, per germline. The CDR3 has 20 residues.

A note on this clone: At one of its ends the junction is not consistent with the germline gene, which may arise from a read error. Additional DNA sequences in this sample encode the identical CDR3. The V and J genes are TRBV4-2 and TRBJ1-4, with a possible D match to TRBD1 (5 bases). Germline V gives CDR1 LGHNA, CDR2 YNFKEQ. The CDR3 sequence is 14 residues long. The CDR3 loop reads CASSNFGGDEKLFF. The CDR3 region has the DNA TGTGCCAGCAGCAACTTCGGGGGGGACGAAAAACTGTTCTTT.

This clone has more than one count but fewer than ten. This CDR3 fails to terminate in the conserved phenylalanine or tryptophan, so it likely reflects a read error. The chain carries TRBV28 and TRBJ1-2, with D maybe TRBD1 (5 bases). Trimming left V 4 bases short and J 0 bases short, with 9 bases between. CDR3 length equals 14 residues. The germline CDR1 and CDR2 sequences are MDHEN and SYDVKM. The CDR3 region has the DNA TGTGCCAGCAGTTCGGGGGGAGCTAACTATGGCTACACCCTC. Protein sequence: CASSSGGANYGYTL.

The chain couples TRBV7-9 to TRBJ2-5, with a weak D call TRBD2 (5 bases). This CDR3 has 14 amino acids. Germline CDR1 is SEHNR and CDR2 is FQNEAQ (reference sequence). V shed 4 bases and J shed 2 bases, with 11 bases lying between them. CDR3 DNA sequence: TGTGCCAGCAGCTACGGGGTGGAGCAAGAGACCCAGTACTTC. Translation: CASSYGVEQETQYF. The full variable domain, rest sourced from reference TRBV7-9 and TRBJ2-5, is DTGVSQNPRHKITKRGQNVTFRCDPISEHNRLYWYRQTLGQGPEFLTYFQNEAQLEKSRLLSDRFSAERPKGSFSTLEIQRTEQGDSAMYLCASSYGVEQETQYFGPGTRLLVL.